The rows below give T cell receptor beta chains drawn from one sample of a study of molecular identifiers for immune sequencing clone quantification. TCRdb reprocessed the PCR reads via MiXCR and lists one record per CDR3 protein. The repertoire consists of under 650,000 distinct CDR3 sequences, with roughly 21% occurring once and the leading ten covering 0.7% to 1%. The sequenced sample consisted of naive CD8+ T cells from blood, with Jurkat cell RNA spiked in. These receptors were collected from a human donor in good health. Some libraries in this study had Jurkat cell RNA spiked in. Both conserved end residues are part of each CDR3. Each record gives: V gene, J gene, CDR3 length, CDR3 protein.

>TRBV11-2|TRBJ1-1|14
CASSSGGSDTEAFF
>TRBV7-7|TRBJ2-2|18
CASSPQPGIISAAGELFF
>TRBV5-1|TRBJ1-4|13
CASSVRSNEKLFF
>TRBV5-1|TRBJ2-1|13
CASSLWRGGEQFF
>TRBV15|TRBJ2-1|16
CATSSFGRAPYNEQFF
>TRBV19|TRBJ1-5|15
CASSTDDRGNQPQHF
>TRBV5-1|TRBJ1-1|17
CASSLYPRGATNTEAFF
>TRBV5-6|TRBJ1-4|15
CASSEATGGREKLFF
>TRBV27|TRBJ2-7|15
CASSPRQGLASEQYF
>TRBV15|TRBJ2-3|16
CATSSKIGTDTDTQYF
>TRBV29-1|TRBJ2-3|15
CSVEDWGGDTDTQYF
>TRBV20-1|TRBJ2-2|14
CSAPRQPLGGELFF
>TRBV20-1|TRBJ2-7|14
CSARLDDRGYEQYF
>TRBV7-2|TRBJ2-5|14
CASSLTGGTETQYF
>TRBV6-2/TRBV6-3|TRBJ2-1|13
CASSCGASSEQFF
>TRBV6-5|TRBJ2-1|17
CASNSVRGGSSYNEQFF
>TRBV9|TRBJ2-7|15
CASSVGTSESYEQYF
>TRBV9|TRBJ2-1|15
CASSDSGSSYNEQFF
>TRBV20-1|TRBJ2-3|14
CSARDHGSTDTQYF
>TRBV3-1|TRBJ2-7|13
CASSPGPNYEQYF
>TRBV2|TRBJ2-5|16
CAGLPGGGGILRTQYF
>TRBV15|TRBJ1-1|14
CATSARDRGTEAFF
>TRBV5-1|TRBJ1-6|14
CASSFRDSNSPLHF
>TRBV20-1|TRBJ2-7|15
CSAIQRDRPYYEQYF
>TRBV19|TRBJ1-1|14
CASRSLTLNTEAFF
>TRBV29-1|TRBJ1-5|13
CSVGGDSNQPQHF
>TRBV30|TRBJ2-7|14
CAWSQWGDPYEQYF
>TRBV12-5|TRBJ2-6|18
CARDPGTGLVSGANVLTF
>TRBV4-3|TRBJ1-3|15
CASSQDWGFGNTIYF
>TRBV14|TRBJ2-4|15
CASSPSGLRANIQYF
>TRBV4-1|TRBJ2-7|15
CASSHLAGGDYEQYF
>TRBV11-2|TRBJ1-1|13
CASSVLKTDEAFF
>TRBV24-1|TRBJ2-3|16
CATSDSRGSSTDTQYF
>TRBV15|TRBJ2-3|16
CATSRDLLAETDTQYF
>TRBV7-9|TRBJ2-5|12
CASSSLIGTQYF
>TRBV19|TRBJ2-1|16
CASNMTDRPAYNEQFF
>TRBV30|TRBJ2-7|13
CAWTGPLSYEQYF
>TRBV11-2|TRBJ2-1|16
CASSLGRLGLTHEQFF
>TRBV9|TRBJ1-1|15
CASSVGAGGGTEAFF
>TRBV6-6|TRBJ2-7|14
CASSLPTLSYGQYF